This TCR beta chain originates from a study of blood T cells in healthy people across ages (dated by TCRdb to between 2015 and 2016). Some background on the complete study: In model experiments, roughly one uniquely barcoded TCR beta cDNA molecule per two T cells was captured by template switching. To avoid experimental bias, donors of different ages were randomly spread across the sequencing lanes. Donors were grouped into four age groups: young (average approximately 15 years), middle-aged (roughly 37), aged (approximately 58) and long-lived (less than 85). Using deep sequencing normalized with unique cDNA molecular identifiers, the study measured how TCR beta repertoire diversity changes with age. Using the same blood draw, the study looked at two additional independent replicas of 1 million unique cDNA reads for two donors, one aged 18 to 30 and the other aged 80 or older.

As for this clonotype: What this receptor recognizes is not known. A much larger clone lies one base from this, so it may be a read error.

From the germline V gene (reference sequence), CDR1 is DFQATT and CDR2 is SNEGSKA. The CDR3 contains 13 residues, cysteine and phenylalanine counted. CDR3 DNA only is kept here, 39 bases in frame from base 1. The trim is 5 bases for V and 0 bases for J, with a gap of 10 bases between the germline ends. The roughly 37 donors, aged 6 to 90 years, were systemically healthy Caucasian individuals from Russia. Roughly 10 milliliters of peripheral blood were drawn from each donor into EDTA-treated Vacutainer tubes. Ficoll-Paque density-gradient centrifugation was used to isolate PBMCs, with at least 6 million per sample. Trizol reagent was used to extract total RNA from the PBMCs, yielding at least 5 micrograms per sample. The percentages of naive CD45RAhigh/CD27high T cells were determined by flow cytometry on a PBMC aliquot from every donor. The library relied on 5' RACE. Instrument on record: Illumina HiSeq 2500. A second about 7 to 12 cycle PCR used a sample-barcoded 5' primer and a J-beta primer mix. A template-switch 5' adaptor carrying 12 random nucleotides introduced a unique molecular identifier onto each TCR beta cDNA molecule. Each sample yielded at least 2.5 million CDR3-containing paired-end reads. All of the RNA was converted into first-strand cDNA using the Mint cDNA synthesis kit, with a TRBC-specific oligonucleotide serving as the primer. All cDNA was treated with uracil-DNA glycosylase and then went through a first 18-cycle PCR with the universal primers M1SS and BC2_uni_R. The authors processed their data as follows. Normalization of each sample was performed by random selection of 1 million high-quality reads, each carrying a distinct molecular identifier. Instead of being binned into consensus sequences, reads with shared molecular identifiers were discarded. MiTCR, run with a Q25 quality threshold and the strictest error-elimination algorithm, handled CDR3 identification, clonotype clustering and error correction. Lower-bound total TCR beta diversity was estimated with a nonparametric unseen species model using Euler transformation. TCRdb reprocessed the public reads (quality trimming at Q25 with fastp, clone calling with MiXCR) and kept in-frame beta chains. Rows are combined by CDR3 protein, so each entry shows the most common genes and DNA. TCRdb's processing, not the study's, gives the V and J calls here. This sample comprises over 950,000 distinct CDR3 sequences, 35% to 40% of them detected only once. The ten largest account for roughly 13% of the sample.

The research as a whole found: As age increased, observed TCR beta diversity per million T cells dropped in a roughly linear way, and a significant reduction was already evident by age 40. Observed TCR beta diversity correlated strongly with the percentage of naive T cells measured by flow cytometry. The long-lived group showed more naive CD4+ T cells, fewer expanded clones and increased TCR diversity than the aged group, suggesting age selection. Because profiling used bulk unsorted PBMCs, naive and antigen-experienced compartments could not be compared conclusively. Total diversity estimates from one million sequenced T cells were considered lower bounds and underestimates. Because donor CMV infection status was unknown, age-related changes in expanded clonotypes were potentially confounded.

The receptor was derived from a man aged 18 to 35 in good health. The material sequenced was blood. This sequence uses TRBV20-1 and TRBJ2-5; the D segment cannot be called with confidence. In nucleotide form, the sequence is TGCAGTGCTCCTGGCCCGTACCAAGAGACCCAGTACTTC. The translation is CSAPGPYQETQYF.